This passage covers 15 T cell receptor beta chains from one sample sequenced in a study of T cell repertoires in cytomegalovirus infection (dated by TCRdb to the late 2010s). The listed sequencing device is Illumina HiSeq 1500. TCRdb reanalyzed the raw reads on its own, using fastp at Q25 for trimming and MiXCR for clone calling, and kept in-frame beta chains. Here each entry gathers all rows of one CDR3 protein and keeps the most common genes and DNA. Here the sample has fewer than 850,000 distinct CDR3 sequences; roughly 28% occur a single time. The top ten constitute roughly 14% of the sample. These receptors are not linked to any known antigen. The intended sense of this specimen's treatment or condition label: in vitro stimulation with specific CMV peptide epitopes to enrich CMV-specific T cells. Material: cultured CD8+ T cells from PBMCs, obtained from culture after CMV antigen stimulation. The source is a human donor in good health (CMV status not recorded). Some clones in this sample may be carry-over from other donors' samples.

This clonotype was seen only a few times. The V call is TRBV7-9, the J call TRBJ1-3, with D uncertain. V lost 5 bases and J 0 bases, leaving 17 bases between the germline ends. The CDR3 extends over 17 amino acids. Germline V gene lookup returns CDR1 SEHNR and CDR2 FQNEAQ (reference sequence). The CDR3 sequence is CASSLRADTASGNTIYF. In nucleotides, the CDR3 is TGTGCCAGCAGCCTCCGGGCGGATACAGCCTCTGGAAACACCATATATTTT.

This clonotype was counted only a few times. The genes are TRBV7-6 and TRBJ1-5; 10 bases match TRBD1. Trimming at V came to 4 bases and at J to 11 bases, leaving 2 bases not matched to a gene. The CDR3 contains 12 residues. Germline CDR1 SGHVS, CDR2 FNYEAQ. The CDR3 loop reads CASSSGTGAQHF. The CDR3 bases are TGTGCCAGCAGCTCCGGGACAGGGGCCCAGCATTTT.

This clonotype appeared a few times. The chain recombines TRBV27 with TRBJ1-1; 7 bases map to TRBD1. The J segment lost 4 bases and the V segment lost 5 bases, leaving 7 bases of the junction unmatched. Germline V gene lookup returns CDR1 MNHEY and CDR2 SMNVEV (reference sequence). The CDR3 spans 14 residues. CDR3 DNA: TGTGCCAGCAGTCCCCGAGGGGGCGTCACTGAAGCTTTCTTT. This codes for CASSPRGGVTEAFF.

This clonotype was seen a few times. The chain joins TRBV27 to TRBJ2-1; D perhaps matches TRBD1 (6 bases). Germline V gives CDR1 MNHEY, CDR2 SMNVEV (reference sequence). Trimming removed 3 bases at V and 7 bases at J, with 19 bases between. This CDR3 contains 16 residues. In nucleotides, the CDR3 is TGTGCCAGCAGTTTGATGGTGACGCTTAGGGGGAATGAGCAGTTCTTC. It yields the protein CASSLMVTLRGNEQFF.

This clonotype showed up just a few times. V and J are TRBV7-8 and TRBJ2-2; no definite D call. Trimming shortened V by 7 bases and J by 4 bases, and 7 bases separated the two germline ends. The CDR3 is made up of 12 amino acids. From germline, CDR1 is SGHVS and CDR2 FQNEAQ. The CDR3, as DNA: TGTGCCAGCACGAGAGTCACCGGGGAGCTGTTTTTT. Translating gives CASTRVTGELFF. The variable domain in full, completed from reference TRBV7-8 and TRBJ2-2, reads GAGVSQSPRYKVAKRGQDVALRCDPISGHVSLFWYQQALGQGPEFLTYFQNEAQLDKSGLPSDRFFAERPEGSVSTLKIQRTQQEDSAVYLCASTRVTGELFFGEGSRLTVL.

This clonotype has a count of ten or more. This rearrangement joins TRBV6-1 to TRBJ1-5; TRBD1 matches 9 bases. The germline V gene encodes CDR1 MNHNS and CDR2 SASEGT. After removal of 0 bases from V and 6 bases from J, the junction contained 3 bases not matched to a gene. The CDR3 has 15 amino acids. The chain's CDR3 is CASSEAGTGTQPQHF. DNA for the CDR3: TGTGCCAGCAGTGAAGCAGGGACAGGGACTCAGCCCCAGCATTTT.

CDR3 amino acids: CASSLTRRTGELFF. The DNA for the CDR3 is TGTGCCAGTAGTTTGACTAGACGGACCGGGGAGCTGTTTTTT. V is TRBV19 and J is TRBJ2-2, with a tentative D call TRBD2 (6 bases). Trimming took 5 bases from V and 5 from J, leaving 12 bases between them. Germline assignment: CDR1 LNHDA and CDR2 SQIVND (reference sequence). This CDR3 has 14 amino acids.

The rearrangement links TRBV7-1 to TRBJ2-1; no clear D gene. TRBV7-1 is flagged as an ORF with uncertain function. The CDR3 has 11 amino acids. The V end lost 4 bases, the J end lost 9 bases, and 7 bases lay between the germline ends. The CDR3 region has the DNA TGTGCCAGCAGCTATCCCCCTGAGCAGTTCTTC. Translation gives CASSYPPEQFF.

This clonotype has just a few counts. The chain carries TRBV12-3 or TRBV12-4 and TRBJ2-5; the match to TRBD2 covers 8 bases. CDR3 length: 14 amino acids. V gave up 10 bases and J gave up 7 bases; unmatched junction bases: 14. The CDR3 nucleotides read TGTGCCACCGGGGGGGAGGGGGACCTTAGGACCCAGTACTTC. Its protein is CATGGEGDLRTQYF.

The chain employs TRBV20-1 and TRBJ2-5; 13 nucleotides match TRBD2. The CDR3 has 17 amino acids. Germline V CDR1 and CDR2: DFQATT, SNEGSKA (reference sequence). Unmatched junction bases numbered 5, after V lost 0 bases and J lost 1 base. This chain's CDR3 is CSARDWGLAGIQETQYF. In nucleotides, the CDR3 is TGCAGTGCTAGAGATTGGGGACTAGCGGGGATCCAAGAGACCCAGTACTTC.

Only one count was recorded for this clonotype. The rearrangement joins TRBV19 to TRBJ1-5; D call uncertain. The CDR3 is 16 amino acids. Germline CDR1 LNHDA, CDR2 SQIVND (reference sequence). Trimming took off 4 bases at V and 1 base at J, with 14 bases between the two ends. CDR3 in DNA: TGTGCCAGTAGTAAACTGACGGATACAAGCAATCAGCCCCAGCATTTT. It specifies CASSKLTDTSNQPQHF.

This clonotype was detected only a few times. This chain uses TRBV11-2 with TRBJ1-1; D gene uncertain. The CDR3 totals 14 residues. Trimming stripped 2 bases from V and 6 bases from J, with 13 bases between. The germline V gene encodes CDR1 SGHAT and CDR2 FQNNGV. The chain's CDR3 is CASSLWAPAAEAFF. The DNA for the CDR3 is TGTGCCAGCAGCTTATGGGCCCCCGCTGCTGAAGCTTTCTTT.

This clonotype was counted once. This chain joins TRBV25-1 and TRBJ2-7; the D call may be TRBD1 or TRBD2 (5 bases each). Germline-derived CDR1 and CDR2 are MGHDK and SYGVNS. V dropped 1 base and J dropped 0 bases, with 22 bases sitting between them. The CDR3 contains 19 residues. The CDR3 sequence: CASSEFQRKTGLTSYEQYF. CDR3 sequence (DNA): TGTGCCAGCAGTGAATTCCAGCGGAAAACAGGCCTAACCTCCTACGAGCAGTACTTC.

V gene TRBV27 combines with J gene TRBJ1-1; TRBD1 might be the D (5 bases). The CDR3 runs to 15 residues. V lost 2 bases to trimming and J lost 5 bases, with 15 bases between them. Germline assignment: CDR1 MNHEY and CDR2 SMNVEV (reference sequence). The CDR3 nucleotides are TGTGCCAGCAGTTTAAGGGTTGACGGGGGGACTGAAGCTTTCTTT. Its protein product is CASSLRVDGGTEAFF.

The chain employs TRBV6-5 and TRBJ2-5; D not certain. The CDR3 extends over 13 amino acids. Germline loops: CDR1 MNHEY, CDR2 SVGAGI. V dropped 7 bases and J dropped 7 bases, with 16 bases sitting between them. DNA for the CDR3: TGTGCCAGCACCCCCCGGGCCTCGCCGACCCAGTACTTC. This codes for CASTPRASPTQYF.